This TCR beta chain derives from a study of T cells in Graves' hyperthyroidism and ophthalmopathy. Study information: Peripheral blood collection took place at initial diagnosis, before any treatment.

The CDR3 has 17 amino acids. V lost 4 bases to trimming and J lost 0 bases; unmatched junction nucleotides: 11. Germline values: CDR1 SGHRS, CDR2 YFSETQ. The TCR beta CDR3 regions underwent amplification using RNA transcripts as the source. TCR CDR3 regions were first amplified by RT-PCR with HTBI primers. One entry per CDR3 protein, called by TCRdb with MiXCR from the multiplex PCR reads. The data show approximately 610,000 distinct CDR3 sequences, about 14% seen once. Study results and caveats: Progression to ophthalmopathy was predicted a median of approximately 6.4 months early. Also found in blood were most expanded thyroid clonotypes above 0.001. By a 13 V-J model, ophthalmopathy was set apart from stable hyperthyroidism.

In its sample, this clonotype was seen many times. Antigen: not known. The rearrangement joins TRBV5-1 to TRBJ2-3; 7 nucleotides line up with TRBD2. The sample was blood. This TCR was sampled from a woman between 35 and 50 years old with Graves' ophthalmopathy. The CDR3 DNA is TGCGCCAGCAGCGCGACAACTAGCGCGTATAGCACAGATACGCAGTATTTT. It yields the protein CASSATTSAYSTDTQYF.